The 18 T cell receptor beta chains reported below all come from one sample, sequenced in a study of long-term antiretroviral therapy in people with HIV. Running of the v3.0 immunoSEQ assay took place at survey level. Assay: immunoSEQ multiplex PCR; the TCRdb copy retains only in-frame clones and omits some. The sample has over 30,000 clones, roughly 77% seen once. The specimen was unsorted PBMCs, collected 1.9 years after starting antiretroviral therapy. Receptors were obtained from a man aged 18 to 35 with HIV.

This rearrangement joins TRBV7-8 to TRBJ2-3; 7 bases match TRBD2. The CDR3 runs 13 residues. Trimming cost V 5 bases and J 6 bases; bases outside gene matches: 5. Germline lookup yields CDR1 SGHVS and CDR2 FQNEAQ. CDR3 nucleotides: TGTGCCAGCAGCGCGCGGGGGATTGATACGCAGTATTTT. The encoded protein is CASSARGIDTQYF.

The chain carries TRBV30 and TRBJ1-1, with 7 bases that match TRBD1. V lost 1 base, J lost 8 bases, and 4 bases stayed unmatched. The CDR3 covers 12 residues. The germline gives CDR1 GTSNPN, CDR2 SVGIG (reference sequence). CDR3 loop: CAWSDDREEAFF. The CDR3 nucleotides are TGTGCCTGGAGTGATGACAGGGAGGAAGCTTTCTTT.

This chain links TRBV6-5 with TRBJ1-1, with D maybe TRBD1 (5 bases). The CDR3 totals 14 residues. The V and J ends lost 5 bases and 1 base respectively, with 11 bases between them. Looked up from germline, CDR1 is MNHEY and CDR2 is SVGAGI. The CDR3 DNA sequence: TGTGCCAGCAGTCCCGGCCAGGGGAACACTGAAGCTTTCTTT. Protein: CASSPGQGNTEAFF.

The chain carries TRBV28 and TRBJ1-2; D remains ambiguous. V was trimmed by 3 bases and J by 7 bases, leaving 9 bases between them. The germline gives CDR1 MDHEN, CDR2 SYDVKM. CDR3 size: 12 residues. This CDR3 is CASSFRKFGYTF. Here the CDR3 DNA reads TGTGCCAGCAGTTTCCGAAAATTTGGCTACACCTTC.

This rearrangement joins TRBV10-3 to TRBJ1-3, with D unclear. Germline CDR1 is ENHRY and CDR2 is SYGVKD. The CDR3 is 16 residues long. V was trimmed by 3 bases and J by 0 bases, leaving 12 bases between them. As DNA, the CDR3 is TGTGCCATCAGTGAATCCCAGCGCACCTCTGGAAACACCATATATTTT. It specifies CAISESQRTSGNTIYF.

V usage is TRBV7-9 and J usage is TRBJ1-5; D is uncertain. The CDR3 loop spans 13 amino acids. Germline V gives CDR1 SEHNR, CDR2 FQNEAQ (reference sequence). Trimming stripped 5 bases from V and 1 base from J, with 6 bases between. This CDR3 is CASSPVSNQPQHF. The CDR3 coding sequence is TGTGCCAGCAGCCCAGTCAGCAATCAGCCCCAGCATTTT.

This chain uses TRBV15 with TRBJ2-5, with D hard to call. V was shortened by 3 bases and J by 3 bases, with 11 bases between the two germline ends. The CDR3 extends over 14 amino acids. CDR1 and CDR2 from the germline V gene are LNHNV and YYDKDF (reference sequence). The CDR3 coding sequence is TGTGCCACCAGCAGTGCCTTTCGCAAAGAGACCCAGTACTTC. It codes for CATSSAFRKETQYF.

The chain couples TRBV7-2 to TRBJ1-5; D remains ambiguous. Germline V gene data show CDR1 as SGHTA and CDR2 as FQGNSA. This CDR3 is built from 16 residues. Trimming took 0 bases from V and 0 from J, leaving 9 bases between them. The CDR3 nucleotides read TGTGCCAGCAGCTTAGCGTTTAGATCTAGCAATCAGCCCCAGCATTTT. As protein: CASSLAFRSSNQPQHF.

The chain combines TRBV11-1 with TRBJ2-1; D may be TRBD1 (5 bases). This CDR3 is built from 16 residues. Germline CDR1 reads SGHAT; CDR2 reads FQDESV (reference sequence). With 7 bases removed from V and 1 base from J, the gap between germline ends came to 17 bases. The chain's CDR3 is CASKERAGSSYNEQFF. CDR3 nucleotides: TGTGCCAGCAAGGAACGTGCAGGGTCGTCCTACAATGAGCAGTTCTTC.

Within the sample, this clone is medium-sized (0.01 to 0.1%). The chain joins TRBV19 to TRBJ1-2; tentative D call: TRBD1 (5 bases). The germline V and J ends were trimmed by 6 bases and 1 base, with 18 bases remaining between them. The CDR3 is 16 residues long. CDR1 is LNHDA and CDR2 is SQIVND in the germline V gene (reference sequence). The CDR3, as DNA: TGTGCCAGTAGACCCCTAGTGGGGGGATATAACTATGGCTACACCTTC. It is translated as CASRPLVGGYNYGYTF.

The rearrangement links TRBV2 to TRBJ2-5; D gene ambiguous. CDR1 SNHLY and CDR2 FYNNEI come from the germline V gene. The V end was cut by 4 bases, the J end by 3 bases, with 9 bases between. This CDR3 comprises 13 residues. In nucleotides, the CDR3 is TGTGCCAGCAGTGTTGACCGAAAAGAGACCCAGTACTTC. Translating it yields CASSVDRKETQYF.

The chain has TRBV7-9 and TRBJ1-5; TRBD1 matches at 7 bases. From germline, CDR1 is SEHNR and CDR2 FQNEAQ (reference sequence). The CDR3 has 14 residues. The V segment lost 5 bases and the J segment 3 bases; nucleotides outside the gene matches: 4. CDR3: CASSRDSLNQPQHF. In nucleotides, the CDR3 is TGTGCCAGCAGCCGGGACAGCCTCAATCAGCCCCAGCATTTT.

This chain links TRBV19 with TRBJ2-4; D gene uncertain. V was clipped by 6 bases and J by 6 bases, with 15 bases between them. CDR3 size: 14 residues. Germline V gene lookup returns CDR1 LNHDA and CDR2 SQIVND (reference sequence). CDR3 in amino acids: CASSDDRAANIQYF. The CDR3 DNA is TGTGCCAGTAGCGACGACCGGGCGGCAAACATTCAGTACTTC.

The rearrangement links TRBV2 to TRBJ2-3, with 11 bases aligning to TRBD2. The CDR3 sequence is 16 residues long. Germline V gene lookup returns CDR1 SNHLY and CDR2 FYNNEI. The junction had 1 base not matched to a gene; V was cut back by 1 base and J by 1 base. The CDR3 nucleotides read TGTGCCAGCAGTGAAGTGACTAGCGGGGGCACAGATACGCAGTATTTT. As protein: CASSEVTSGGTDTQYF.

The chain links TRBV7-9 to TRBJ2-1, with D maybe TRBD2 (6 bases). From germline, CDR1 is SEHNR and CDR2 FQNEAQ (reference sequence). This CDR3 spans 15 amino acids. V lost 4 bases and J lost 2, with 12 bases in between. The CDR3 sequence: CASSSRDLPYNEQFF. The CDR3 DNA sequence: TGTGCCAGCAGCTCCCGGGACTTACCCTACAATGAGCAGTTCTTC.

The rearrangement links TRBV7-8 to TRBJ2-2; 10 bases match TRBD2. V lost 5 bases to trimming and J lost 1 base; unmatched junction nucleotides: 10. Germline values: CDR1 SGHVS, CDR2 FQNEAQ. The CDR3 is made up of 18 amino acids. CDR3 amino acids: CASSAINLAGGNTGELFF. CDR3 coding DNA: TGTGCCAGCAGCGCAATAAACTTAGCGGGGGGGAACACCGGGGAGCTGTTTTTT.

The gene calls are TRBV28 and TRBJ2-2, with D unresolved. The CDR3 covers 17 residues. V dropped 4 bases and J dropped 0 bases, with 15 bases sitting between them. Germline V gene lookup returns CDR1 MDHEN and CDR2 SYDVKM. In DNA form, the CDR3 reads TGTGCCAGCAGTTCTACCTGGGAACACGCGAACACCGGGGAGCTGTTTTTT. Amino acids: CASSSTWEHANTGELFF. The full variable domain, with the rest looked up from reference TRBV28 and TRBJ2-2, is DVKVTQSSRYLVKRTGEKVFLECVQDMDHENMFWYRQDPGLGLRLIYFSYDVKMKEKGDIPEGYSVSREKKERFSLILESASTNQTSMYLCASSSTWEHANTGELFFGEGSRLTVL.

This clone showed up just a few times. The genes are TRBV2 and TRBJ1-2; D not resolved. Germline V CDR1 and CDR2: SNHLY, FYNNEI. The length of the CDR3 is 13 residues. Trimming shortened V by 8 bases and J by 4 bases, and 14 bases separated the two germline ends. The CDR3: CASAGRGSYGYTF. In DNA, the CDR3 is TGTGCCAGCGCCGGCAGAGGGTCCTATGGCTACACCTTC.